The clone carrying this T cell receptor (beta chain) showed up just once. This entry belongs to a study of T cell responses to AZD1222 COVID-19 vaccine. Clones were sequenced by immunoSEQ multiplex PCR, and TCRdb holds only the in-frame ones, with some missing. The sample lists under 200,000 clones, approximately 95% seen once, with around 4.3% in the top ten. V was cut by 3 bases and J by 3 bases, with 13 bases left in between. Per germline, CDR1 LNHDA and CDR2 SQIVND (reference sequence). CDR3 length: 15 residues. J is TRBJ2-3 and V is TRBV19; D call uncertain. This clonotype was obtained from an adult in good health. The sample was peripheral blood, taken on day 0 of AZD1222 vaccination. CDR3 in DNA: TGTGCCAGTAGTATTAAATTGTTTGGGACAGATACGCAGTATTTT. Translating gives CASSIKLFGTDTQYF.